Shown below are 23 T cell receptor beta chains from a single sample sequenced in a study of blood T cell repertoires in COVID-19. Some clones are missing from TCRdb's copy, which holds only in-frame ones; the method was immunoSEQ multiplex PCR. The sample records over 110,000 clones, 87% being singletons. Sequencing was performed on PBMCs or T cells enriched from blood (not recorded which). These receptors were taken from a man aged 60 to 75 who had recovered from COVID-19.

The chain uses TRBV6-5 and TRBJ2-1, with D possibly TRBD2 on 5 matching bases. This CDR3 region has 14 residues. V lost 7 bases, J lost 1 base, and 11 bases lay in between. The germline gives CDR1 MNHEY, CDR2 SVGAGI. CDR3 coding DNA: TGTGCCAGCACCAAAGCGGCATCCTACAATGAGCAGTTCTTC. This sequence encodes CASTKAASYNEQFF.

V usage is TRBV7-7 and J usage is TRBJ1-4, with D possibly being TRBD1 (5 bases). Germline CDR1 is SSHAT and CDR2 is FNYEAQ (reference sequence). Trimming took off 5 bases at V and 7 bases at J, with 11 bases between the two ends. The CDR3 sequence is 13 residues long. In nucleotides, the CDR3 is TGTGCCAGCAGCCGGGACTTTGGTGAAAAACTGTTTTTT. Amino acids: CASSRDFGEKLFF.

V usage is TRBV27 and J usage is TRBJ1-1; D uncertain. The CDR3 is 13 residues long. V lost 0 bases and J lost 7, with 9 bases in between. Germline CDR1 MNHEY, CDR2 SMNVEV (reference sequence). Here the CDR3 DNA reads TGTGCCAGCAGTTTATCTGGAGTAAATGAAGCTTTCTTT. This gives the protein CASSLSGVNEAFF.

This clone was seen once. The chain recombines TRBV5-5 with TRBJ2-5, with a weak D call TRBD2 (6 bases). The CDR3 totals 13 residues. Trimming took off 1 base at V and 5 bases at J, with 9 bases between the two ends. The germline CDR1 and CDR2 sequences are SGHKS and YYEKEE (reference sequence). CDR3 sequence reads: CASSLYGGETQYF. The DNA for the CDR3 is TGTGCCAGCAGCTTGTACGGGGGTGAGACCCAGTACTTC.

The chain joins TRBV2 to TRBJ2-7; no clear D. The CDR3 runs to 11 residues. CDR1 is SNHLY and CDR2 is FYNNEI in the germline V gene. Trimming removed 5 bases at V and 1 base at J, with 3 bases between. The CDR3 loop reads CASSPSYEQYF. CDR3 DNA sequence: TGTGCCAGCAGTCCTTCCTACGAGCAGTACTTC.

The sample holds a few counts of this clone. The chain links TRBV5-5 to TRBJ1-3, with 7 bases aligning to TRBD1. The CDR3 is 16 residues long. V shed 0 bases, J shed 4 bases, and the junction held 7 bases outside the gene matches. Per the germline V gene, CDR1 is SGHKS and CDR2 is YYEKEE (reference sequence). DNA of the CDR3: TGTGCCAGCAGCTTGGGGAGGACAGGCTTCGGAAACACCATATATTTT. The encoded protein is CASSLGRTGFGNTIYF.

In DNA, the CDR3 is TGTGCCACCTGGCAGGGCTCCTATAATTCACCCCTCCACTTT. Encoded protein: CATWQGSYNSPLHF. The rearrangement joins TRBV6-6 to TRBJ1-6, with a tentative D call TRBD1 (5 bases). Trimming removed 10 bases at V and 0 bases at J, with 10 bases between. Germline V gene data show CDR1 as MNHNY and CDR2 as SVGAGI (reference sequence). This CDR3 contains 14 residues.

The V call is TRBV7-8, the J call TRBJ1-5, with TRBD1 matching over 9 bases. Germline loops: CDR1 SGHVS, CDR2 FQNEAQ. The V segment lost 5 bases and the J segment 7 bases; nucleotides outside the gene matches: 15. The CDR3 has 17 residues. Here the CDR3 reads CASSRGQGRVSGQPQHF. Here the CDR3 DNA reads TGTGCCAGCAGCCGAGGACAGGGGCGGGTCTCGGGGCAGCCCCAGCATTTT.

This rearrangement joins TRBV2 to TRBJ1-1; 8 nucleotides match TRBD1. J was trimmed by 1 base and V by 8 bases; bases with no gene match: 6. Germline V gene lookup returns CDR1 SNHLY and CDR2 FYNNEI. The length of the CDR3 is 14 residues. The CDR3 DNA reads TGTGCCAGCTACACACAGGGGGAGAACACTGAAGCTTTCTTT. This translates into CASYTQGENTEAFF.

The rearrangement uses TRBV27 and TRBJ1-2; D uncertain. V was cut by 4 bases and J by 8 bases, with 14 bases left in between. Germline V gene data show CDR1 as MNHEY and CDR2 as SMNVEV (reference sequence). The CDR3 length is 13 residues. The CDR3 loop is CASSSHSSGGYTF. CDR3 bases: TGTGCCAGCAGTTCCCACAGTTCGGGAGGCTACACCTTC.

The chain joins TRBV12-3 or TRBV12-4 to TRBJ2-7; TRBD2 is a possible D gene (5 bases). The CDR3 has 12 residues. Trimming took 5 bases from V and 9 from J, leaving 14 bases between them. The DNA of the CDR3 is TGTGCCAGCAGTGGTGGGGAACTAGGGCAGTACTTC. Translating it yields CASSGGELGQYF.

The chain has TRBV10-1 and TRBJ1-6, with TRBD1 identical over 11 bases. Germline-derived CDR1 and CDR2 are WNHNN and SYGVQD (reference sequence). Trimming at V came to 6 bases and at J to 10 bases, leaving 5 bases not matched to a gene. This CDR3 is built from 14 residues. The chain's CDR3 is CASRSGQGASPLHF. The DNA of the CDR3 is TGCGCCAGCAGATCTGGACAGGGGGCCTCACCCCTCCACTTT.

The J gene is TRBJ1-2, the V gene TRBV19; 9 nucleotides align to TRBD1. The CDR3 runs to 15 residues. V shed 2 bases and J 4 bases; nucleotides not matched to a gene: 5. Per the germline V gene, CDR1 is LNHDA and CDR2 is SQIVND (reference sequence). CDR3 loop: CASSIFGQGTYGYTF. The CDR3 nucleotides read TGTGCCAGTAGTATATTTGGACAGGGGACCTATGGCTACACCTTC.

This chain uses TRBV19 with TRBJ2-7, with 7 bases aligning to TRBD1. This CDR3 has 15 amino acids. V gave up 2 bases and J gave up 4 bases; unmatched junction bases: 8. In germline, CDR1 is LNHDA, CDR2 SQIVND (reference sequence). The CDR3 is CASSIQGGGTYEQYF. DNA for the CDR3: TGTGCCAGTAGTATACAAGGGGGCGGAACGTACGAGCAGTACTTC.

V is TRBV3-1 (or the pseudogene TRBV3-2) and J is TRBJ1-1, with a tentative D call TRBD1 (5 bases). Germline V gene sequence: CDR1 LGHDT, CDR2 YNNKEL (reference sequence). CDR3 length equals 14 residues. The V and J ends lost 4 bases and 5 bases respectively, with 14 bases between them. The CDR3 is CASSPLPGETEAFF. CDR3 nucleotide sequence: TGTGCCAGCAGCCCCCTTCCGGGGGAGACTGAAGCTTTCTTT.

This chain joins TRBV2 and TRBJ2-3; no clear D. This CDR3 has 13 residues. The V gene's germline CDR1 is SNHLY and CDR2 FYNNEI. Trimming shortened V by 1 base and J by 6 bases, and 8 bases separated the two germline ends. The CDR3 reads CASSEVGADTQYF. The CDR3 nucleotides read TGTGCCAGCAGTGAAGTAGGAGCGGATACGCAGTATTTT.

The CDR3 protein is CASILGGLGEAFF. The DNA for the CDR3 is TGTGCCAGCATCCTGGGAGGGTTGGGTGAAGCTTTCTTT. The genes are TRBV6-5 and TRBJ1-1; no clear D gene. The CDR3 loop spans 13 amino acids. The ends were cut back, 7 bases at V and 7 bases at J, with 16 bases in the middle. Germline V gene sequence: CDR1 MNHEY, CDR2 SVGAGI.

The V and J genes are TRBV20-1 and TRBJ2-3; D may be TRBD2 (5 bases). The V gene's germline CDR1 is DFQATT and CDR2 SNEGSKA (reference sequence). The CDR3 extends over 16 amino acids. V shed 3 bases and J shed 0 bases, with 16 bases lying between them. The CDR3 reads CSASQRGLPSTDTQYF. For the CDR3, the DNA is TGCAGTGCTAGTCAGCGCGGGTTGCCTAGCACAGATACGCAGTATTTT.

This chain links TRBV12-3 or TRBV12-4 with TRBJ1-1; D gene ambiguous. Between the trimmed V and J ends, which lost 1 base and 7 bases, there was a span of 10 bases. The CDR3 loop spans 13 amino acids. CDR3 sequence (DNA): TGTGCCAGCAGTTTAGTCGAGGGATTTGAAGCTTTCTTT. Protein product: CASSLVEGFEAFF.

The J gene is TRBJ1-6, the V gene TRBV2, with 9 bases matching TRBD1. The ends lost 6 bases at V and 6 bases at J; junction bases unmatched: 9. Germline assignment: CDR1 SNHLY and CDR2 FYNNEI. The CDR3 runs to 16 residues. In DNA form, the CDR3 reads TGTGCCAGCAGGGGGGGACAGGGAATTCTTAATTCACCCCTCCACTTT. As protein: CASRGGQGILNSPLHF.

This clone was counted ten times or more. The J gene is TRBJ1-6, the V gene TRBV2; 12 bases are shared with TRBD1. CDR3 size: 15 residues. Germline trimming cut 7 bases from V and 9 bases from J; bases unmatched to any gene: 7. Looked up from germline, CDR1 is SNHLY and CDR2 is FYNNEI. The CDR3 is CASILRDRGLSPLHF. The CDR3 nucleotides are TGTGCCAGCATACTCCGGGACAGGGGGCTTTCACCCCTCCACTTT.

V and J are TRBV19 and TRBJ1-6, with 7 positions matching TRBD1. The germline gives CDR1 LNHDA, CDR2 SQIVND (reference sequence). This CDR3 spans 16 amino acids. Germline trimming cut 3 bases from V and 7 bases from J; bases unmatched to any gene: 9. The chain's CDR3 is CASSMENRGWNSPLHF. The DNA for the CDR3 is TGTGCCAGTAGTATGGAGAACAGGGGCTGGAATTCACCCCTCCACTTT.

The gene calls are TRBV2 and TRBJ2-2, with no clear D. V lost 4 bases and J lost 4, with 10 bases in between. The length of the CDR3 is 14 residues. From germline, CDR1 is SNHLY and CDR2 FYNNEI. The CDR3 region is CASSGNLVTGELFF. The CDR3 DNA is TGTGCCAGCAGTGGGAATCTAGTCACCGGGGAGCTGTTTTTT. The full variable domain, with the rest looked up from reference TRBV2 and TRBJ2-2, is EPEVTQTPSHQVTQMGQEVILRCVPISNHLYFYWYRQILGQKVEFLVSFYNNEISEKSEIFDDQFSVERPDGSNFTLKIRSTKLEDSAMYFCASSGNLVTGELFFGEGSRLTVL.